This T cell receptor beta chain was recorded in a study of beta chain features in type 1 diabetes. Study observations and caveats: TCRB CDR3s from Type 1 diabetes patients were moderately but significantly shorter in all four CD4+ subsets. Compared to healthy donors, patients appeared to have naive, central memory and Treg TCRB repertoires that were more alike.

Researchers reported sorting CD4+ naive, central memory, regulatory and stem cell-like memory cells via CD45RO/CCR7/CD25/CD127/CD95/CD27. Sorting produced populations that all topped 98% purity. V was pared by 5 bases and J by 0 bases, with 17 bases between. The germline gives CDR1 MNHEY, CDR2 SMNVEV (reference sequence). The CDR3 is 18 residues long. Isolated RNA was reverse transcribed in full, so expressed TCRB transcripts were sequenced. Repertoires were generated with immunoSEQ multiplex PCR, while TCRdb's copy carries only in-frame clones and drops some. The data show about 360,000 clones, around 12% seen once. Note on this clone: Its matching antigen is unknown.

The source material was naive CD4+ T cells from blood. The receptor was isolated from a man between 18 and 29 years old in good health. The rearrangement joins TRBV27 to TRBJ1-6; D unclear. As DNA, the CDR3 is TGTGCCAGCAGTCGGGAGGAGCCCCTGAGCTCCTATAATTCACCCCTCCACTTT. Translation gives CASSREEPLSSYNSPLHF.